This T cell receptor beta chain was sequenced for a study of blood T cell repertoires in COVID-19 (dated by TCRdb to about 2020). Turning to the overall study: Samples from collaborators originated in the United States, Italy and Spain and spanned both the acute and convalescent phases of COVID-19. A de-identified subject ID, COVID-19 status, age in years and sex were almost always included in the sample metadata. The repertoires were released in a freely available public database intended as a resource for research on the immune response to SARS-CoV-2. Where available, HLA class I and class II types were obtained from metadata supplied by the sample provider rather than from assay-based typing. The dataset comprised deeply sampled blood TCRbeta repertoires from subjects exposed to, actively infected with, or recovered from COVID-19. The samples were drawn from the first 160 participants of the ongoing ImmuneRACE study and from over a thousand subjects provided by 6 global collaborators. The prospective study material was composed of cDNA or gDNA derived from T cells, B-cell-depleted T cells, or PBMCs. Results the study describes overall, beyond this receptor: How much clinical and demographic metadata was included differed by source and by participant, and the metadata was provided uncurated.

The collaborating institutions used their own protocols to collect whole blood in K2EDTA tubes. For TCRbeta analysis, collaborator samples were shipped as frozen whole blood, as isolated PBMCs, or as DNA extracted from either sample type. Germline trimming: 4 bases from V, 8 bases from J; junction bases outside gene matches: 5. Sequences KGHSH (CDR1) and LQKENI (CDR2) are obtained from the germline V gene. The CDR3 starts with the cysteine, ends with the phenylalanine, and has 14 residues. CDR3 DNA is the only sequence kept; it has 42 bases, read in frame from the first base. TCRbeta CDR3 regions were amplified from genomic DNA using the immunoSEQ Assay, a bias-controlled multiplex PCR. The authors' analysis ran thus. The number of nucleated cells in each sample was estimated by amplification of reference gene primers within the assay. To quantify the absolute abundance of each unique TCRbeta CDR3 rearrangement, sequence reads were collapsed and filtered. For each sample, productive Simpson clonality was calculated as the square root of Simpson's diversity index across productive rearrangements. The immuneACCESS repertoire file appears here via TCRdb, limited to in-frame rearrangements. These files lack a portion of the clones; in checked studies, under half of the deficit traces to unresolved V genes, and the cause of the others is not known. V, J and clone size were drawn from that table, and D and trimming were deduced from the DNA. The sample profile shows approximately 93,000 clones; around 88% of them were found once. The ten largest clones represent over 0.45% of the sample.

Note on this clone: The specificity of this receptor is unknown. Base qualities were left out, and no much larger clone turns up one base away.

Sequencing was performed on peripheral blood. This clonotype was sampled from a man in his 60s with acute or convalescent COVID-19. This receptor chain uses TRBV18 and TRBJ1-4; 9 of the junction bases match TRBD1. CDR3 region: CASSQGQGGEKLFF. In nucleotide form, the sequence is TGTGCCAGCTCACAGGGACAGGGTGGCGAAAAACTGTTTTTT.